This T cell receptor beta chain emerged from a study of T cell changes during pregnancy in multiple sclerosis. The assay was immunoSEQ multiplex PCR, and TCRdb's table has in-frame clones only and misses some. The data show 80,000 to 100,000 clones, with over 85% seen just once and over 0.85% held by the top ten. With 3 bases clipped from V and 3 bases from J, the junction kept 3 bases outside the gene matches. The germline V gene encodes CDR1 MNHEY and CDR2 SMNVEV (reference sequence). The CDR3 is 14 residues long. Concerning this clone: Other DNA sequences of this sample code for an identical CDR3.

The sequence was obtained from a female donor with multiple sclerosis, enrolled in a pregnancy study. The chain couples TRBV27 to TRBJ2-7; 9 nucleotides match TRBD1. Material: peripheral blood, obtained after pregnancy. The CDR3 sequence: CASSFGTGSYEQYF. The CDR3 coding sequence is TGTGCCAGCAGTTTTGGGACAGGGAGCTACGAGCAGTACTTC.